Listed below are T cell receptor beta chains from one sample, sequenced in a study of cytomegalovirus exposure and HLA in healthy donors. Clones were sequenced by immunoSEQ multiplex PCR, and TCRdb holds only the in-frame ones, with some missing. This table has 150,000 to 200,000 clones, approximately 71% appearing once. Sequencing was performed on PBMCs. The origin of the receptors is a woman in her thirties or forties in good health and CMV-seropositive. Both conserved end residues are part of each CDR3. Fields, in order: clone size, D gene, J gene, CDR3 length, V gene, CDR3 DNA, CDR3 protein. A D gene is named only where the DNA matches it firmly. Size is stated for part of the rows, as once, few or many counts, or as a class when the clone is expanded.

clone_size: NA; d_call: TRBD1; j_call: TRBJ2-1; cdr3_length: 14; v_call: TRBV19; cdr3_nt: TGTGCCAGCAGAGACAGGGGGCGAGTGAATGAGCAGTTCTTC; cdr3_aa: CASRDRGRVNEQFF
clone_size: NA; d_call: NA; j_call: TRBJ2-5; cdr3_length: 13; v_call: TRBV12-5; cdr3_nt: TGTGCTAGCTCTCGGACAGCGCAAGAGACCCAGTACTTC; cdr3_aa: CASSRTAQETQYF
clone_size: NA; d_call: TRBD1; j_call: TRBJ1-2; cdr3_length: 15; v_call: TRBV29-1; cdr3_nt: TGCAGCGTTGAAGCGAATGGACAGGGTATAGGTGGCTACACCTTC; cdr3_aa: CSVEANGQGIGGYTF
clone_size: once; d_call: NA; j_call: TRBJ2-3; cdr3_length: 14; v_call: TRBV5-1; cdr3_nt: TGCGCCAGCAGAACAGGGTCTAGCACAGATACGCAGTATTTT; cdr3_aa: CASRTGSSTDTQYF
clone_size: few; d_call: TRBD1; j_call: TRBJ1-2; cdr3_length: 16; v_call: TRBV5-4; cdr3_nt: TGTGCCAGCAGCTTGACCGGACAGGGACCTTTCCGCGGCTACACCTTC; cdr3_aa: CASSLTGQGPFRGYTF
clone_size: NA; d_call: NA; j_call: TRBJ2-3; cdr3_length: 15; v_call: TRBV21-1; cdr3_nt: TGTGCCAGCAACGACGGGACAAGGCGCACAGATACGCAGTATTTT; cdr3_aa: CASNDGTRRTDTQYF
clone_size: NA; d_call: TRBD2; j_call: TRBJ2-5; cdr3_length: 12; v_call: TRBV19; cdr3_nt: TGTGCCAGTAGTATGGGGGGGGAGACCCAGTACTTC; cdr3_aa: CASSMGGETQYF
clone_size: NA; d_call: NA; j_call: TRBJ2-3; cdr3_length: 15; v_call: TRBV5-1; cdr3_nt: TGCGCCAGCAGCTTGGAGGGGATTAGCACAGATACGCAGTATTTT; cdr3_aa: CASSLEGISTDTQYF
clone_size: NA; d_call: NA; j_call: TRBJ2-7; cdr3_length: 14; v_call: TRBV18; cdr3_nt: TGTGCCAGCTCTCCCCGACAGAATTTCTACGAGCAGTACTTC; cdr3_aa: CASSPRQNFYEQYF
clone_size: NA; d_call: TRBD1; j_call: TRBJ2-7; cdr3_length: 13; v_call: TRBV2; cdr3_nt: TGTGCCAGCAGCTTACAGGGGGCAGGCGAGCAGTACTTC; cdr3_aa: CASSLQGAGEQYF
clone_size: once; d_call: NA; j_call: TRBJ1-2; cdr3_length: 15; v_call: TRBV15; cdr3_nt: TGTGCCACCAGCAGAGATCGGGGGTCTGAAGGGGGCTACACCTTC; cdr3_aa: CATSRDRGSEGGYTF
clone_size: NA; d_call: NA; j_call: TRBJ2-7; cdr3_length: 12; v_call: TRBV7-8; cdr3_nt: TGTGCCAGCGCCCCGACTCGCTACGAGCAGTACTTC; cdr3_aa: CASAPTRYEQYF
clone_size: NA; d_call: TRBD2; j_call: TRBJ2-3; cdr3_length: 16; v_call: TRBV5-6; cdr3_nt: TGTGCCAGCAGCTGGGTTAGCGGGAGGGGCACAGATACGCAGTATTTT; cdr3_aa: CASSWVSGRGTDTQYF
clone_size: few; d_call: TRBD1; j_call: TRBJ1-1; cdr3_length: 17; v_call: TRBV28; cdr3_nt: TGTGCCAGCAGTTTACGACTCACAGGGGCCTCGGAGACTGAAGCTTTCTTT; cdr3_aa: CASSLRLTGASETEAFF
clone_size: NA; d_call: TRBD1; j_call: TRBJ2-7; cdr3_length: 14; v_call: TRBV28; cdr3_nt: TGTGCCAGCTCCTCAGGGGGAGTGGGGAACGAGCAGTACTTC; cdr3_aa: CASSSGGVGNEQYF
clone_size: NA; d_call: TRBD2; j_call: TRBJ2-1; cdr3_length: 19; v_call: TRBV27; cdr3_nt: TGTGCCAGCAGTTCGGGACTAGCGGGTGTTTTATCGTCCTACAATGAGCAGTTCTTC; cdr3_aa: CASSSGLAGVLSSYNEQFF
clone_size: NA; d_call: TRBD1; j_call: TRBJ1-1; cdr3_length: 13; v_call: TRBV7-9; cdr3_nt: TGTGCCAGCAGCCGCGACAGGGACACTGAAGCTTTCTTT; cdr3_aa: CASSRDRDTEAFF
clone_size: few; d_call: NA; j_call: TRBJ1-2; cdr3_length: 16; v_call: TRBV7-2; cdr3_nt: TGTGCCAGCAGCTTAGCGCGGCAGGGTGGTGGGTATGGCTACACCTTC; cdr3_aa: CASSLARQGGGYGYTF
clone_size: NA; d_call: TRBD2; j_call: TRBJ2-3; cdr3_length: 15; v_call: TRBV18; cdr3_nt: TGTGCCAGCTCACCGGTTAGCGGGGATCCGGATACGCAGTATTTT; cdr3_aa: CASSPVSGDPDTQYF
clone_size: NA; d_call: TRBD2; j_call: TRBJ2-3; cdr3_length: 15; v_call: TRBV30; cdr3_nt: TGTGCCTGGAGTGGTGCTAGCGGGAGTCTTGATACGCAGTATTTT; cdr3_aa: CAWSGASGSLDTQYF
clone_size: few; d_call: NA; j_call: TRBJ2-3; cdr3_length: 16; v_call: TRBV7-9; cdr3_nt: TGTGCCAGCAGCGTGGGGGGGGCAGGGGAGGAAGATACGCAGTATTTT; cdr3_aa: CASSVGGAGEEDTQYF
clone_size: NA; d_call: NA; j_call: TRBJ1-6; cdr3_length: 18; v_call: TRBV28; cdr3_nt: TGTGCCAGCAGTTTGTTTTCTGGGGGCCTGGGGACTAATTCACCCCTCCACTTT; cdr3_aa: CASSLFSGGLGTNSPLHF
clone_size: NA; d_call: NA; j_call: TRBJ2-7; cdr3_length: 12; v_call: TRBV15; cdr3_nt: TGTGCCACCAGCAGAGAAGGGGACGAGCAGTACTTC; cdr3_aa: CATSREGDEQYF
clone_size: few; d_call: TRBD1; j_call: TRBJ1-3; cdr3_length: 16; v_call: TRBV18; cdr3_nt: TGTGCCAGCTCACCTACCGGGACAGGGGCTGGAAACACCATATATTTT; cdr3_aa: CASSPTGTGAGNTIYF
clone_size: few; d_call: NA; j_call: TRBJ2-3; cdr3_length: 14; v_call: TRBV7-9; cdr3_nt: TGTGCCAGCAGCCTGGGACACGATGGAGATACGCAGTATTTT; cdr3_aa: CASSLGHDGDTQYF
clone_size: NA; d_call: NA; j_call: TRBJ1-1; cdr3_length: 15; v_call: TRBV5-1; cdr3_nt: TGCGCCAGCAGCTTGGCCGGGTCGCCGGGCACTGAAGCTTTCTTT; cdr3_aa: CASSLAGSPGTEAFF